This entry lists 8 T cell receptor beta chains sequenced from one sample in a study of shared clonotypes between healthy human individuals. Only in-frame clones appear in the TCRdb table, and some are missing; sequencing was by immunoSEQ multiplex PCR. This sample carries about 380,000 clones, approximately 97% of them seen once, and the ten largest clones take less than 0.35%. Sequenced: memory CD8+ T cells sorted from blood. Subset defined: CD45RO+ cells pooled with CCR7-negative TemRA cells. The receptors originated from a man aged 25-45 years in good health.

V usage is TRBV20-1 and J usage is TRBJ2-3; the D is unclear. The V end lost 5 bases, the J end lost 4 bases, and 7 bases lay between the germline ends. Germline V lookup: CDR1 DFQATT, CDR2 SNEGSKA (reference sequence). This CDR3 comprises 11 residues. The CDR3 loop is CSAPRPDTQYF. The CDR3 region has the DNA TGCAGTGCTCCGCGACCAGATACGCAGTATTTT.

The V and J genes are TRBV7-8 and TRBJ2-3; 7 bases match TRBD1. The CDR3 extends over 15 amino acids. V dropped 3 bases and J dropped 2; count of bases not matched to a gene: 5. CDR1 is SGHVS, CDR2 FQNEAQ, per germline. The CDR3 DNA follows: TGTGCCAGCAGCTTCAAGACAGGGTACACAGATACGCAGTATTTT. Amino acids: CASSFKTGYTDTQYF.

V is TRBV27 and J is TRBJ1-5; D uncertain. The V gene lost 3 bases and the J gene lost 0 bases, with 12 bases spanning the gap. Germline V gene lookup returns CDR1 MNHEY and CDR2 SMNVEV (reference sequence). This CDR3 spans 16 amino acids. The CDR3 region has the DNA TGTGCCAGCAGTTTGAAGGGAAGATATAGCAATCAGCCCCAGCATTTT. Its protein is CASSLKGRYSNQPQHF.

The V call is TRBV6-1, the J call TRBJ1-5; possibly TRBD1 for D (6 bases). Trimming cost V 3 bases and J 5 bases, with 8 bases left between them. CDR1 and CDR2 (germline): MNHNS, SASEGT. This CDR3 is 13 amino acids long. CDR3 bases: TGTGCCAGCAGTGAGGACAGCCATCAGCCCCAGCATTTT. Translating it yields CASSEDSHQPQHF.

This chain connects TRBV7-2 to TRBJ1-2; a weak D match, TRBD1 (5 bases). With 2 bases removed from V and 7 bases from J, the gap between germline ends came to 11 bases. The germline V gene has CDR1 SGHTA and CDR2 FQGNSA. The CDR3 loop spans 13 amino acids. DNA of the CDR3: TGTGCCAGCAGCTTATCCCGGGACGGTGGCTACACCTTC. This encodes CASSLSRDGGYTF. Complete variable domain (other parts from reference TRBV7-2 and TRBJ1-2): GAGVSQSPSNKVTEKGKDVELRCDPISGHTALYWYRQSLGQGLEFLIYFQGNSAPDKSGLPSDRFSAERTGGSVSTLTIQRTQQEDSAVYLCASSLSRDGGYTFGSGTRLTVV.

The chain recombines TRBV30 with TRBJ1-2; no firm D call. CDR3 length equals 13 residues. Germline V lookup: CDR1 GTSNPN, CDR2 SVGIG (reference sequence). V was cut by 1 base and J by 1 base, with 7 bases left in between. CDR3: CAWSGRNNYGYTF. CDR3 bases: TGTGCCTGGAGTGGGCGGAATAACTATGGCTACACCTTC.

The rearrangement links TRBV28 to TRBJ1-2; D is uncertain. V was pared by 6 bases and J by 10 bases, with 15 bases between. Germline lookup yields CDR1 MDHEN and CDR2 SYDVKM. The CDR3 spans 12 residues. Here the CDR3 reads CASRINNKPYTF. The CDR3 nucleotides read TGTGCCAGCAGGATCAACAACAAGCCCTACACCTTC.

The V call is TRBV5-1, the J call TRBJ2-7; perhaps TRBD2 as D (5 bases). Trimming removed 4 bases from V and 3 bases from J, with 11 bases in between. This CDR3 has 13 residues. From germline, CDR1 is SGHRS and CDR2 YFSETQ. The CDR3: CASSISDDYEQYF. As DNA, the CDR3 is TGCGCCAGCAGCATTAGCGACGACTACGAGCAGTACTTC.